This T cell receptor (beta chain) is drawn from a study of T cells expressing NK-cell markers. On the study more broadly: Researchers got TCR beta repertoires out of sorted CD3+CD56+NKG2C+, CD3+CD56+NKG2C- and CD3+CD56-NKG2C+ T cells. Eight donors were sequenced, seven testing HCMV-seropositive and one testing seronegative.

No DNA is given; TCRdb re-called the 5' RACE reads and lists each CDR3 protein once. This sample's table reports some 500,000 distinct CDR3 sequences. Broader study findings: The contribution of dominant NKG2C+ clonotypes to CD8+ T cells in about six donors was roughly 1.0-7.5%. The HCMV specificity of the expanded NKG2C+ T cell clones stayed unresolved.

This CDR3 comprises 13 residues. Looked up from germline, CDR1 is SEHNR and CDR2 is FQNEAQ (reference sequence). As for this clonotype: The antigen is not known.

This chain connects TRBV7-9 to TRBJ1-2; TCRdb proposes TRBD1, but this gene call is untestable without DNA. This TCR was sampled from a woman aged 45 to 65 in good health. Sequenced sample: blood T cells: a sorted CD56 or NKG2C T cell subset, CD4+ or CD8+ T cells, or bulk PBMC T cells (not recorded which). CDR3 protein: CASSFAQGEGYTF. The variable domain in full, with the rest retrieved from reference TRBV7-9 and TRBJ1-2, is DTGVSQNPRHKITKRGQNVTFRCDPISEHNRLYWYRQTLGQGPEFLTYFQNEAQLEKSRLLSDRFSAERPKGSFSTLEIQRTEQGDSAMYLCASSFAQGEGYTFGSGTRLTVV.